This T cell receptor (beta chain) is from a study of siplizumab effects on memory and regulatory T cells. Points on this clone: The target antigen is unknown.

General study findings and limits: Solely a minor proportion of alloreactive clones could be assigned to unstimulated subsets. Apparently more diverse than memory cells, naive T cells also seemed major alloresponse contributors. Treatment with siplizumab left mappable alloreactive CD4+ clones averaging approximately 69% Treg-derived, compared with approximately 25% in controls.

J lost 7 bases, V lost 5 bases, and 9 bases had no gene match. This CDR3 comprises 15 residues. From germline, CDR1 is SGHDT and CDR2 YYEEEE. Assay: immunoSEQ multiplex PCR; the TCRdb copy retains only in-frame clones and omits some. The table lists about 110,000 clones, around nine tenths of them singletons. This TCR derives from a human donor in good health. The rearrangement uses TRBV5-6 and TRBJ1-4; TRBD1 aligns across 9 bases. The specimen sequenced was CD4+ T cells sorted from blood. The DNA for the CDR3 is TGTGCCAGCAGAGCCTGGGACAGGGATAGTGAAAAACTGTTTTTT. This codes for CASRAWDRDSEKLFF.